The 32 T cell receptor beta chains reported below all come from one sample, sequenced in a study of T cell repertoires in cytomegalovirus infection (dated by TCRdb to about 2019). The reads were generated on an Illumina HiSeq 1500. TCRdb's own reprocessing of the public reads used fastp at Q25 and MiXCR and kept productive beta chains. Entries are consolidated by CDR3 protein sequence, retaining the most common genes and DNA. This sample has a few hundred thousand distinct CDR3 sequences in its table, and under 25% of those were observed once. About 20% of the sample comes from the top ten. Source material: CD8+ T cells from PBMCs. All receptors come from a human donor in good health (CMV status not recorded). Some clones in this sample may be carry-over from other donors' samples.

This clonotype was detected only a few times. This chain uses TRBV2 with TRBJ1-1; D not certain. The V and J ends lost 0 bases and 1 base respectively, with 12 bases between them. The germline CDR1 and CDR2 sequences are SNHLY and FYNNEI. The CDR3 extends over 16 amino acids. The CDR3 DNA follows: TGTGCCAGCAGTGAAGCGCTTTCGCGGAGGAACACTGAAGCTTTCTTT. Its protein product is CASSEALSRRNTEAFF.

This clonotype was seen at least ten times. The genes are TRBV7-2 and TRBJ2-7; 8 bases fit TRBD2. Germline values: CDR1 SGHTA, CDR2 FQGNSA. Trimming at V came to 1 base and at J to 7 bases, leaving 6 bases not matched to a gene. The CDR3 sequence is 14 residues long. As DNA, the CDR3 is TGTGCCAGCAGCTTAGGCGGGGGGAATCGGGAGCAGTACTTC. Amino acid sequence: CASSLGGGNREQYF.

The chain is built from TRBV15 and TRBJ2-1, with TRBD2 matching over 7 bases. With V trimmed by 4 bases and J by 15 bases, 12 bases remained unmatched. CDR1 LNHNV and CDR2 YYDKDF come from the germline V gene (reference sequence). This CDR3 is built from 13 residues. CDR3 coding DNA: TGTGCCACCAGCACTGCCGGGGGGTCCCAGGGGTTCTTC. Translated: CATSTAGGSQGFF. The whole variable domain, remainder taken from reference TRBV15 and TRBJ2-1, is DAMVIQNPRYQVTQFGKPVTLSCSQTLNHNVMYWYQQKSSQAPKLLFHYYDKDFNNEADTPDNFQSRRPNTSFCFLDIRSPGLGDTAMYLCATSTAGGSQGFFGPGTRLTVL.

This clonotype was found many times. V is TRBV7-2 and J is TRBJ1-1; possibly TRBD1 for D (5 bases). The CDR3 loop spans 15 amino acids. Trimming took 2 bases from V and 3 from J, leaving 13 bases between them. Germline lookup yields CDR1 SGHTA and CDR2 FQGNSA. DNA of the CDR3: TGTGCCAGCAGCTTATGGCAGGGCTTGGACACTGAAGCTTTCTTT. It translates to CASSLWQGLDTEAFF.

In its sample, this clonotype was seen many times. This chain connects TRBV7-9 to TRBJ2-7; D unresolved. CDR1 is SEHNR, CDR2 FQNEAQ, per germline (reference sequence). Trimming removed 0 bases at V and 4 bases at J, with 7 bases between. The CDR3 has 13 residues. The CDR3 loop is CASSLAQTYEQYF. In DNA form, the CDR3 reads TGTGCCAGCAGCTTAGCACAGACGTACGAGCAGTACTTC.

The chain recombines TRBV3-1 with TRBJ1-3; D gene uncertain. The CDR3 is made up of 12 amino acids. In germline, CDR1 is LGHDT, CDR2 YNNKEL (reference sequence). With 7 bases removed from V and 0 bases from J, the gap between germline ends came to 4 bases. CDR3 DNA: TGTGCCAGCACCTCCTCTGGAAACACCATATATTTT. It yields the protein CASTSSGNTIYF.

The chain employs TRBV10-3 and TRBJ2-1; D perhaps matches TRBD2 (7 bases). The V gene's germline CDR1 is ENHRY and CDR2 SYGVKD. Trimming stripped 6 bases from V and 3 bases from J, with 18 bases between. This CDR3 contains 16 residues. The chain's CDR3 is CAISHNVGGGYNEQFF. Written as DNA, the CDR3 is TGTGCCATCAGCCATAATGTGGGAGGGGGCTACAATGAGCAGTTCTTC.

V gene TRBV27 combines with J gene TRBJ2-7; perhaps TRBD1 as D (5 bases). With 0 bases removed from V and 2 bases from J, the gap between germline ends came to 8 bases. Looked up from germline, CDR1 is MNHEY and CDR2 is SMNVEV (reference sequence). The CDR3 extends over 14 amino acids. CDR3 DNA: TGTGCCAGCAGTTTATCGATGGGGCCCTACGAGCAGTACTTC. Protein: CASSLSMGPYEQYF.

There are many counts of this clonotype. This rearrangement joins TRBV7-9 to TRBJ2-1; possible D gene TRBD1, 6 bases. The CDR3 is 16 amino acids. V was trimmed by 4 bases and J by 1 base, leaving 14 bases between them. In germline, CDR1 is SEHNR, CDR2 FQNEAQ (reference sequence). The CDR3 coding sequence is TGTGCCAGCAGCTGGCTAACAGGGAAGTCCTACAATGAGCAGTTCTTC. Translated, it gives CASSWLTGKSYNEQFF.

The gene calls are TRBV4-1 and TRBJ1-5, with D uncertain. V dropped 0 bases and J dropped 4 bases, with 7 bases sitting between them. Germline V gene sequence: CDR1 MGHRA, CDR2 YSYEKL. The CDR3 has 14 amino acids. Written as DNA, the CDR3 is TGCGCCAGCAGCCAAGATCGGCCAAATCAGCCCCAGCATTTT. The encoded protein is CASSQDRPNQPQHF.

This clonotype was seen at least ten times. The rearrangement uses TRBV27 and TRBJ2-3; 10 bases are a match to TRBD2. CDR3 length equals 16 residues. The V and J ends lost 7 bases and 1 base, in that order; junction bases with no gene match: 8. Germline CDR1 is MNHEY and CDR2 is SMNVEV (reference sequence). CDR3 amino acids: CASTPLAGFGTDTQYF. The CDR3 DNA follows: TGTGCCAGCACCCCACTAGCGGGGTTCGGCACAGATACGCAGTATTTT.

The CDR3 region is CASRLTGTYYGYTF. The CDR3 DNA reads as TGTGCCAGCAGACTGACAGGCACGTACTATGGCTACACCTTC. V gene TRBV27 combines with J gene TRBJ1-2; D perhaps matches TRBD1 (6 bases). Trimming cost V 6 bases and J 3 bases, with 14 bases left between them. The CDR3 has 14 amino acids. CDR1 is MNHEY and CDR2 is SMNVEV in the germline V gene (reference sequence).

Only one count was recorded for this clonotype. A single base separates this from a much larger clone, so it may be a read error. The chain joins TRBV7-6 to TRBJ2-3; 7 nucleotides agree with TRBD2. Germline loops: CDR1 SGHVS, CDR2 FNYEAQ. V was clipped by 5 bases and J by 3 bases; unmatched bases: 17. The CDR3 has 18 residues. The CDR3 spells CASSLRRSGASGTDTQYF. CDR3 DNA: TGTGCCAGCAGCCTTCGTCGGAGCGGGGCTTCCGGGACAGATACGCAGTATTTT. The complete variable domain, with remaining parts taken from reference TRBV7-6 and TRBJ2-3, reads GAGVSQSPRYKVTKRGQDVALRCDPISGHVSLYWYRQALGQGPEFLTYFNYEAQQDKSGLPNDRFSAERPEGSISTLTIQRTEQRDSAMYRCASSLRRSGASGTDTQYFGPGTRLTVL.

This clonotype was picked up many times. This chain connects TRBV7-2 to TRBJ2-1; D may be TRBD1 (5 bases). Trimming left V 1 base short and J 8 bases short, with 15 bases between. This CDR3 region has 15 residues. Germline CDR1 reads SGHTA; CDR2 reads FQGNSA. The CDR3 DNA follows: TGTGCCAGCAGCTTAGAGCAGGGAAGTTGGGATGAGCAGTTCTTC. It translates to CASSLEQGSWDEQFF. The complete variable domain, with remaining parts taken from reference TRBV7-2 and TRBJ2-1, reads GAGVSQSPSNKVTEKGKDVELRCDPISGHTALYWYRQSLGQGLEFLIYFQGNSAPDKSGLPSDRFSAERTGGSVSTLTIQRTQQEDSAVYLCASSLEQGSWDEQFFGPGTRLTVL.

The V gene is TRBV28, the J gene TRBJ2-2, with D perhaps matching TRBD1 (6 bases). Germline CDR1 reads MDHEN; CDR2 reads SYDVKM. The CDR3 is 19 amino acids. V shed 4 bases and J shed 0 bases, with 21 bases lying between them. DNA for the CDR3: TGTGCCAGCAGTTCTGACCCACTTCGCAGGGGAACGAACACCGGGGAGCTGTTTTTT. Translated, it gives CASSSDPLRRGTNTGELFF.

The chain carries TRBV29-1 and TRBJ1-3, with 7 nucleotides matching TRBD1. CDR3 size: 15 residues. Germline assignment: CDR1 SQVTM and CDR2 ANQGSEA. Losses at the gene ends were 4 bases for V and 2 bases for J; bases not matched to a gene: 8. The CDR3 loop reads CSVGGWTGAGNTIYF. For the CDR3, the DNA is TGCAGCGTTGGAGGATGGACAGGCGCTGGAAACACCATATATTTT.

This clonotype was seen ten or more times. The chain couples TRBV7-2 to TRBJ2-7; no clear D. Between the trimmed V and J ends, which lost 5 bases and 4 bases, there was a span of 12 bases. CDR3 length: 13 amino acids. Germline V lookup: CDR1 SGHTA, CDR2 FQGNSA. DNA of the CDR3: TGTGCCAGCAGCCCCCCTTGGGGATACGAGCAGTACTTC. Translating it yields CASSPPWGYEQYF.

The rearrangement joins TRBV27 to TRBJ2-4; TRBD2 might be the D (6 bases). CDR1 is MNHEY, CDR2 SMNVEV, per germline (reference sequence). The CDR3 extends over 16 amino acids. The V end lost 4 bases, the J end lost 2 bases, and 15 bases lay between the germline ends. Here the CDR3 DNA reads TGTGCCAGCAGTTCCCGACTAGATGGGACCAAAAACATTCAGTACTTC. Amino acid sequence: CASSSRLDGTKNIQYF.

The chain recombines TRBV11-2 with TRBJ2-3, with a weak D call TRBD1 (5 bases). V was pared by 7 bases and J by 3 bases, with 14 bases between. This CDR3 has 14 amino acids. Per the germline V gene, CDR1 is SGHAT and CDR2 is FQNNGV. CDR3 sequence (DNA): TGTGCCAGCAACTTTGTGGCAGGGACAGATACGCAGTATTTT. Encoded protein: CASNFVAGTDTQYF.

This clonotype was recorded many times. This chain uses TRBV7-8 with TRBJ2-2, with D possibly being TRBD2 (7 bases). Per germline, CDR1 SGHVS and CDR2 FQNEAQ. V shed 4 bases and J shed 6 bases, with 12 bases lying between them. There are 14 residues in the CDR3. CDR3 sequence: CASSWGGASGELFF. For the CDR3, the DNA is TGTGCCAGCAGCTGGGGGGGCGCGTCCGGGGAGCTGTTTTTT.

In its sample, this clonotype was seen many times. The chain is built from TRBV4-1 and TRBJ2-7; TRBD2 is a possible D gene (6 bases). The germline gives CDR1 MGHRA, CDR2 YSYEKL. Trimming removed 6 bases from V and 1 base from J, with 16 bases in between. This CDR3 has 15 amino acids. CDR3 amino acids: CASRSVGSGSYEQYF. The CDR3 nucleotides read TGCGCCAGCAGGTCAGTGGGTAGCGGTTCCTACGAGCAGTACTTC.

This clonotype turned up a few times. CDR3 nucleotide sequence: TGTGCCAGCAGCCCCGGACTGCAAGATACGCAGTATTTT. Its protein product is CASSPGLQDTQYF. The V gene is TRBV13, the J gene TRBJ2-3, with a weak D call TRBD2 (5 bases). The CDR3 totals 13 residues. The germline gives CDR1 PRHDT, CDR2 FYEKMQ (reference sequence). V lost 5 bases and J lost 5, with 11 bases in between.

This clonotype has ten or more counts. V usage is TRBV7-6 and J usage is TRBJ2-7; 13 nucleotides match TRBD2. The CDR3 spans 14 residues. From germline, CDR1 is SGHVS and CDR2 FNYEAQ. With 5 bases clipped from V and 2 bases from J, the junction kept 0 bases outside the gene matches. CDR3 sequence: CASSGTSGTYEQYF. In DNA, the CDR3 is TGTGCCAGCAGCGGGACTAGCGGGACCTACGAGCAGTACTTC.

The rearrangement links TRBV12-3 or TRBV12-4 to TRBJ1-1; D gene uncertain. Trimming pared 3 bases from V and 1 base from J, leaving 9 bases between. CDR3 length: 14 residues. The CDR3 nucleotides are TGTGCCAGCAGTTTCTTGGCAACGAACACTGAAGCTTTCTTT. Translating it yields CASSFLATNTEAFF.

This clonotype was seen more than once but under ten times. The gene calls are TRBV19 and TRBJ2-3; no clear D gene. The CDR3 contains 14 residues. V lost 3 bases and J lost 2, with 9 bases in between. CDR1 is LNHDA and CDR2 is SQIVND in the germline V gene (reference sequence). The CDR3 sequence: CASSILGSTDTQYF. CDR3 DNA: TGTGCCAGTAGTATTCTCGGCTCCACAGATACGCAGTATTTT. The whole variable domain, filled in from reference TRBV19 and TRBJ2-3, reads DGGITQSPKYLFRKEGQNVTLSCEQNLNHDAMYWYRQDPGQGLRLIYYSQIVNDFQKGDIAEGYSVSREKKESFPLTVTSAQKNPTAFYLCASSILGSTDTQYFGPGTRLTVL.

The chain uses TRBV19 and TRBJ1-1; 10 bases are shared with TRBD1. J gave up 5 bases and V 5 bases, and 5 bases lay outside the gene matches. This CDR3 is 14 amino acids long. Germline V lookup: CDR1 LNHDA, CDR2 SQIVND (reference sequence). The CDR3 nucleotides read TGTGCCAGTAGTGCGGACAGGGGGATTACTGAAGCTTTCTTT. This gives the protein CASSADRGITEAFF.

This chain uses TRBV4-2 with TRBJ1-5; D is uncertain. Trimming cost V 1 base and J 0 bases, with 7 bases left between them. CDR3 length equals 15 residues. The germline CDR1 and CDR2 sequences are LGHNA and YNFKEQ. The CDR3 DNA reads as TGTGCCAGCAGCCAAGTGGCAGATAGCAATCAGCCCCAGCATTTT. This encodes CASSQVADSNQPQHF.

This clonotype occurred many times. V gene TRBV6-5 combines with J gene TRBJ2-3; 9 positions agree with TRBD1. V lost 6 bases, J lost 4 bases, and 14 bases stayed unmatched. CDR1 and CDR2 from the germline V gene are MNHEY and SVGAGI. The CDR3 spans 17 residues. DNA for the CDR3: TGTGCCAGCAGACTCACCGCCGGGACAGGGAGGGCAGATACGCAGTATTTT. Translation gives CASRLTAGTGRADTQYF.

This clonotype was picked up a small number of times. This chain links TRBV5-1 with TRBJ1-6; TRBD1 matches at 11 bases. Germline values: CDR1 SGHRS, CDR2 YFSETQ. The V segment lost 0 bases and the J segment 10 bases; nucleotides outside the gene matches: 6. The CDR3 extends over 16 amino acids. This chain's CDR3 is CASSLEDRGRRSPLHF. The CDR3 nucleotides read TGCGCCAGCAGCTTGGAGGACAGGGGGCGCCGGTCACCCCTCCACTTT.

In its sample, this clonotype was seen a few times. V usage is TRBV29-1 and J usage is TRBJ2-2; 7 nucleotides align to TRBD1. Germline values: CDR1 SQVTM, CDR2 ANQGSEA. The CDR3 is 14 residues long. V shed 6 bases, J shed 4 bases, and the junction held 8 bases outside the gene matches. The CDR3 is CSVPTGSVTGELFF. The CDR3 DNA is TGCAGCGTCCCGACAGGGTCGGTCACCGGGGAGCTGTTTTTT.

The J gene is TRBJ1-2, the V gene TRBV12-3 or TRBV12-4; 7 nucleotides align to TRBD1. This CDR3 is built from 14 residues. V dropped 2 bases and J dropped 6; count of bases not matched to a gene: 6. Written as DNA, the CDR3 is TGTGCCAGCAGTTTACCGGGACAGTTAAATGGCTACACCTTC. The encoded protein is CASSLPGQLNGYTF.

This clonotype was seen many times. Written as DNA, the CDR3 is TGTGCCTGGACCCTTGGACACAGTGCAGACAATGAGCAGTTCTTC. Protein product: CAWTLGHSADNEQFF. The rearrangement links TRBV30 to TRBJ2-1, with a possible D match to TRBD1 (5 bases). There are 15 residues in the CDR3. Germline lookup yields CDR1 GTSNPN and CDR2 SVGIG (reference sequence). Trimming took off 4 bases at V and 5 bases at J, with 18 bases between the two ends.